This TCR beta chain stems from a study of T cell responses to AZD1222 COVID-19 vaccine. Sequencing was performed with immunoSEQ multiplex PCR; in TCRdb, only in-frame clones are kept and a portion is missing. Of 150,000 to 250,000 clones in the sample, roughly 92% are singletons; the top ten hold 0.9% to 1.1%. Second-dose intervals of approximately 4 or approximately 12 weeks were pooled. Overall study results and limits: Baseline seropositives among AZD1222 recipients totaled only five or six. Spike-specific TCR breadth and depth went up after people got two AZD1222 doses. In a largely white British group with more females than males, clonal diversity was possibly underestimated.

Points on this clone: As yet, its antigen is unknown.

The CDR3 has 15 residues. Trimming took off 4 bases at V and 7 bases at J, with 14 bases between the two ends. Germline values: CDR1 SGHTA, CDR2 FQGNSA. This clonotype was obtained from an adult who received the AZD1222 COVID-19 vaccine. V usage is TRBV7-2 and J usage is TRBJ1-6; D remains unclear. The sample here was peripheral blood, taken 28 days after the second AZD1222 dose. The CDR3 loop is CASSSQSPGNSPLHF. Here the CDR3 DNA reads TGTGCCAGCAGCTCCCAGAGCCCAGGCAATTCACCCCTCCACTTT.